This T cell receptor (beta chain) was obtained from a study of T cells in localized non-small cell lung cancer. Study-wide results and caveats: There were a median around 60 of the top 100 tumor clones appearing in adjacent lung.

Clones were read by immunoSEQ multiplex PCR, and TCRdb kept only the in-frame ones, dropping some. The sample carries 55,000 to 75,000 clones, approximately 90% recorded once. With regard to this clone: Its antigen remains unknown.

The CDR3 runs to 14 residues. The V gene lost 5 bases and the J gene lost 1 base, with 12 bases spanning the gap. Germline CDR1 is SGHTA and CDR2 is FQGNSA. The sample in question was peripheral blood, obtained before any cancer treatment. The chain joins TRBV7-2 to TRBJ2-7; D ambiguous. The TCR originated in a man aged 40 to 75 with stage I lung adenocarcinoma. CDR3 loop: CASSPSVGSYEQYF. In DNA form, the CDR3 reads TGTGCCAGCAGCCCCTCGGTAGGGTCCTACGAGCAGTACTTC. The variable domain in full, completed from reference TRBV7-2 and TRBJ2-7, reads GAGVSQSPSNKVTEKGKDVELRCDPISGHTALYWYRQSLGQGLEFLIYFQGNSAPDKSGLPSDRFSAERTGGSVSTLTIQRTQQEDSAVYLCASSPSVGSYEQYFGPGTRLTVT.